The 13 T cell receptor beta chains in this list originate from one sample, sequenced in a study of beta chain features in type 1 diabetes. The sequenced template was cDNA made from the entire isolated RNA. Clones were sequenced by immunoSEQ multiplex PCR, and TCRdb holds only the in-frame ones, with some missing. The sample contains 350,000 to 450,000 clones, less than 15% of which appear only once. Sequencing input: naive CD4+ T cells from blood. The receptors originated from a woman in her late teens or twenties in good health.

This clone came up a few times. The chain links TRBV5-4 to TRBJ2-6; TRBD2 agrees at 7 bases. The J segment lost 0 bases and the V segment lost 6 bases, leaving 6 bases of the junction unmatched. Germline lookup yields CDR1 SGHNT and CDR2 YYREEE (reference sequence). The CDR3 spans 16 residues. This chain's CDR3 is CASTNGGGSGANVLTF. The CDR3 bases are TGTGCCAGCACTAATGGGGGGGGCTCTGGGGCCAACGTCCTGACTTTC.

The chain uses TRBV14 and TRBJ2-2; TRBD2 aligns across 9 bases. The CDR3 is made up of 17 amino acids. The germline CDR1 and CDR2 sequences are SGHDN and FVKESK. J gave up 1 base and V 3 bases, and 6 bases lay outside the gene matches. The CDR3 is CASSQPGTSWNTGELFF. CDR3 DNA sequence: TGTGCCAGCAGCCAGCCCGGGACTAGCTGGAACACCGGGGAGCTGTTTTTT.

The genes are TRBV30 and TRBJ2-7, with a tentative D call TRBD2 (6 bases). CDR1 is GTSNPN, CDR2 SVGIG, per germline (reference sequence). The CDR3 sequence is 15 residues long. V lost 1 base and J 0 bases, leaving 13 bases between the germline ends. The CDR3 DNA reads TGTGCCTGGAGTGGAAGTAGCGGAAGCTCCTACGAGCAGTACTTC. Translated: CAWSGSSGSSYEQYF. The variable domain in full, completed from reference TRBV30 and TRBJ2-7, reads SQTIHQWPATLVQPVGSPLSLECTVEGTSNPNLYWYRQAAGRGLQLLFYSVGIGQISSEVPQNLSASRPQDRQFILSSKKLLLSDSGFYLCAWSGSSGSSYEQYFGPGTRLTVT.

The gene calls are TRBV15 and TRBJ1-3; D unresolved. The CDR3 loop spans 15 amino acids. V was cut by 0 bases and J by 0 bases, with 6 bases left in between. CDR1 is LNHNV and CDR2 is YYDKDF in the germline V gene (reference sequence). CDR3 sequence: CATSRDRPSGNTIYF. As DNA, the CDR3 is TGTGCCACCAGCAGAGACCGTCCCTCTGGAAACACCATATATTTT.

This chain uses TRBV15 with TRBJ2-7; 7 bases fit TRBD1. This CDR3 comprises 14 residues. V shed 3 bases and J 2 bases; nucleotides not matched to a gene: 4. Germline lookup yields CDR1 LNHNV and CDR2 YYDKDF (reference sequence). DNA for the CDR3: TGTGCCACCAGCAGCCGACAGGGTCCCTACGAGCAGTACTTC. This translates into CATSSRQGPYEQYF.

The chain links TRBV7-2 to TRBJ2-5, with 7 bases aligning to TRBD2. The CDR3 has 14 amino acids. Germline CDR1 SGHTA, CDR2 FQGNSA. V shed 6 bases, J shed 5 bases, and the junction held 9 bases outside the gene matches. The CDR3 nucleotides are TGTGCCAGCAGTTGGGACTACCGGGGGGAGACCCAGTACTTC. Its translation is CASSWDYRGETQYF.

This clone appeared a single time. The gene calls are TRBV5-1 and TRBJ2-7; perhaps TRBD1 as D (5 bases). This CDR3 is 15 amino acids long. V shed 0 bases and J shed 5 bases, with 15 bases lying between them. The germline gives CDR1 SGHRS, CDR2 YFSETQ. CDR3 sequence reads: CASSLAAGISHEQYF. In DNA, the CDR3 is TGCGCCAGCAGCTTGGCGGCAGGGATTTCGCACGAGCAGTACTTC.

The J gene is TRBJ2-1, the V gene TRBV7-9; D is perhaps TRBD1 (5 bases). Germline V gene lookup returns CDR1 SEHNR and CDR2 FQNEAQ (reference sequence). The CDR3 spans 14 residues. V lost 5 bases, J lost 4 bases, and 12 bases lay in between. CDR3 protein: CASSRSTEYNEQFF. Written as DNA, the CDR3 is TGTGCCAGCAGCCGCTCGACAGAATACAATGAGCAGTTCTTC.

This clone came up a few times. This rearrangement joins TRBV9 to TRBJ1-2; TRBD1 agrees at 8 bases. The V gene end was trimmed by 6 bases and the J gene end by 7 bases; junction bases not matched to a gene: 20. This CDR3 has 17 amino acids. Germline lookup yields CDR1 SGDLS and CDR2 YYNGEE. CDR3 loop: CASTGEVVDREGRGYTF. Here the CDR3 DNA reads TGTGCCAGCACCGGGGAAGTCGTGGACAGGGAAGGTCGTGGCTACACCTTC.

This sequence joins TRBV30 and TRBJ2-2, with TRBD1 matching over 7 bases. The CDR3 sequence is 14 residues long. CDR1 and CDR2 from the germline V gene are GTSNPN and SVGIG (reference sequence). Germline trimming cut 4 bases from V and 5 bases from J; bases unmatched to any gene: 7. In nucleotides, the CDR3 is TGTGCCTGGATAGGCAGGGGGAAGACCGGGGAGCTGTTTTTT. Its protein is CAWIGRGKTGELFF.

This chain links TRBV4-3 with TRBJ2-1, with TRBD2 matching over 10 bases. Per germline, CDR1 LGHNA and CDR2 YSLEER. V was clipped by 1 base and J by 4 bases; unmatched bases: 10. This CDR3 contains 18 residues. CDR3 loop: CASSQGVFGTSAYNEQFF. CDR3 DNA sequence: TGCGCCAGCAGCCAAGGGGTCTTCGGGACTAGCGCGTACAATGAGCAGTTCTTC.

This clone came up a few times. The chain links TRBV4-1 to TRBJ2-1, with TRBD1 identical over 9 bases. V lost 4 bases and J lost 5; bases outside the gene matches: 6. CDR3 length: 15 residues. CDR1 is MGHRA and CDR2 is YSYEKL in the germline V gene. The CDR3 is CASSLSGQGNNEQFF. The CDR3 DNA is TGCGCCAGCAGCCTCTCGGGACAGGGTAACAATGAGCAGTTCTTC.

This clone was found a few times. J is TRBJ1-2 and V is TRBV7-9; maybe TRBD1 (6 bases). Germline loops: CDR1 SEHNR, CDR2 FQNEAQ (reference sequence). V was trimmed by 6 bases and J by 2 bases, leaving 10 bases between them. The CDR3 is 13 amino acids. The CDR3 reads CASSPRGNYGYTF. The CDR3 bases are TGTGCCAGCAGTCCGAGGGGGAACTATGGCTACACCTTC.